One and the same sample provided the 9 T cell receptor beta chains below, sequenced in a study of blood T cells in healthy people across ages. PCR was performed a second time for about 7 to 11 cycles using a sample-barcoded 5' primer and a J-beta primer mix. One entry per CDR3 protein, called by TCRdb with MiXCR from the 5' RACE reads. Found here are 900,000 to 950,000 distinct CDR3 sequences, roughly 29% of them singletons; the top ten hold about a tenth. The data also belong to a second study, concerning T cells of mothers and their children.

Sequencing was performed on blood. These receptors came from a woman in her 40s in good health.

This clonotype has more than one count but fewer than ten. The chain uses TRBV4-3 and TRBJ2-3; 7 nucleotides align to TRBD1. Per the germline V gene, CDR1 is LGHNA and CDR2 is YSLEER. The CDR3 loop spans 14 amino acids. J lost 6 bases, V lost 4 bases, and 7 bases had no gene match. In nucleotides, the CDR3 is TGCGCCAGCAGCCCGACAGGGTGGAAGGATACGCAGTATTTT. Amino acids: CASSPTGWKDTQYF.

This clonotype was recorded at least ten times. The CDR3 DNA follows: TGTGCCAGCAGCTCTTGGGATGTGCGCTACAATGAGCAGTTCTTC. Residues: CASSSWDVRYNEQFF. This chain connects TRBV7-2 to TRBJ2-1, with D unresolved. The V end lost 4 bases, the J end lost 3 bases, and 13 bases lay between the germline ends. The CDR3 loop spans 15 amino acids. Germline lookup yields CDR1 SGHTA and CDR2 FQGNSA.

About this clonotype: A much larger clone differs from this one at a single base, so this may be a read error. The chain joins TRBV7-3 to TRBJ2-7; TRBD1 matches 8 bases. Unmatched junction bases numbered 7, after V lost 2 bases and J lost 7 bases. Per germline, CDR1 SGHTA and CDR2 FQGTGA. The CDR3 consists of 14 residues. The CDR3 nucleotides are TGTGCCAGCAGCTTAGACAGGGGTTACAATGAGCAGTACTTC. Its translation: CASSLDRGYNEQYF. The full variable domain, with the rest looked up from reference TRBV7-3 and TRBJ2-7, is GAGVSQTPSNKVTEKGKYVELRCDPISGHTALYWYRQSLGQGPEFLIYFQGTGAADDSGLPNDRFFAVRPEGSVSTLKIQRTERGDSAVYLCASSLDRGYNEQYFGPGTRLTVT.

This chain connects TRBV28 to TRBJ2-7, with 9 bases fitting TRBD1. With 8 bases clipped from V and 2 bases from J, the junction kept 13 bases outside the gene matches. The germline CDR1 and CDR2 sequences are MDHEN and SYDVKM. This CDR3 region has 16 residues. CDR3 coding DNA: TGTGCCAGCCGACTTTTGGGGACAGGGCCTGCCTACGAGCAGTACTTC. This encodes CASRLLGTGPAYEQYF.

A few counts support this clonotype. The chain is built from TRBV28 and TRBJ2-5; D is undetermined. V was clipped by 6 bases and J by 2 bases, with 13 bases between them. CDR3 length: 14 amino acids. Germline V gene lookup returns CDR1 MDHEN and CDR2 SYDVKM. The CDR3 loop reads CASSQLDGQETQYF. CDR3 DNA: TGTGCCAGCAGCCAGTTAGACGGGCAAGAGACCCAGTACTTC.

Ten or more counts support this clonotype. The J gene is TRBJ1-2, the V gene TRBV5-1; D remains ambiguous. The CDR3 runs 12 residues. V lost 1 base, J lost 11 bases, and 12 bases lay in between. Germline CDR1 reads SGHRS; CDR2 reads YFSETQ. CDR3 sequence (DNA): TGCGCCAGCAGCTTGAATTCTGGGCGTTACACCTTC. Amino acid sequence: CASSLNSGRYTF.

This clonotype was seen a handful of times. This chain uses TRBV6-1 with TRBJ2-4; 10 bases are a match to TRBD1. Germline CDR1 is MNHNS and CDR2 is SASEGT. This CDR3 has 13 residues. Germline trimming cut 6 bases from V and 13 bases from J; bases unmatched to any gene: 9. This CDR3 reads CASRGTGVGEQYF. Written as DNA, the CDR3 is TGTGCCAGCAGGGGGACAGGGGTAGGAGAGCAGTACTTC.

This clonotype was picked up many times. This rearrangement joins TRBV15 to TRBJ2-6; the D gene is possibly TRBD1 (6 bases). This CDR3 is built from 17 residues. V lost 3 bases and J 1 base, leaving 13 bases between the germline ends. The germline CDR1 and CDR2 sequences are LNHNV and YYDKDF (reference sequence). CDR3 in DNA: TGTGCCACCAGCAGCCCAACAGGGAAATCTGGGGCCAACGTCCTGACTTTC. Protein sequence: CATSSPTGKSGANVLTF.

The V call is TRBV5-1, the J call TRBJ2-1, with TRBD1 matching over 7 bases. Germline lookup yields CDR1 SGHRS and CDR2 YFSETQ. The CDR3 is 15 amino acids. The J segment lost 10 bases and the V segment lost 4 bases, leaving 14 bases of the junction unmatched. CDR3 sequence (DNA): TGCGCCAGCAGCCCGACGCCTAGACAGGGCCGAGAGCAGTTCTTC. Its protein product is CASSPTPRQGREQFF.